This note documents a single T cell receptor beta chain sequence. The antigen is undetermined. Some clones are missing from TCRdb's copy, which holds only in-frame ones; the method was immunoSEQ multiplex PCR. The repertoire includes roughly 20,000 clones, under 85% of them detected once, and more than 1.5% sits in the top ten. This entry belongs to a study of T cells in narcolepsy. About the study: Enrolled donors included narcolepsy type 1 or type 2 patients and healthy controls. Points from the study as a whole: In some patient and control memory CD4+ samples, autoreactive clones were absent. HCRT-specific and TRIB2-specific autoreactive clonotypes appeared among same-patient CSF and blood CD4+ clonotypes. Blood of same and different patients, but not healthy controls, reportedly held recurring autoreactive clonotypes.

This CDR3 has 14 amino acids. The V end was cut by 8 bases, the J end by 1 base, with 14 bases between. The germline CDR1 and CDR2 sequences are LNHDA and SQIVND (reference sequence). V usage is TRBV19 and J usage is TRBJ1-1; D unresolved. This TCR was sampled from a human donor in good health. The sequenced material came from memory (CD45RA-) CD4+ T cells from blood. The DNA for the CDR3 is TGTGCCAGTTCGGTGGGAACTGGGAACACTGAAGCTTTCTTT. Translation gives CASSVGTGNTEAFF.